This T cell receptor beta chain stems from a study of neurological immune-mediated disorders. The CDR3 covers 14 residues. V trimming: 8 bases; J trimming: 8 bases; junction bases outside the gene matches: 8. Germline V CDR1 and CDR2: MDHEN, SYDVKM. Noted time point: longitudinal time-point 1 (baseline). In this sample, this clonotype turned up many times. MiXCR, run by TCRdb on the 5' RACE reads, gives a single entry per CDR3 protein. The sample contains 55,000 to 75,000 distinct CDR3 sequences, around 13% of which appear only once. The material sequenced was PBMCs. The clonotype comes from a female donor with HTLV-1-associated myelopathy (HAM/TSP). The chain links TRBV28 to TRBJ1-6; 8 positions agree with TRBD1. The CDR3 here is CASARTGTYSPLHF. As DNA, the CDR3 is TGTGCCAGCGCGCGGACAGGGACCTATTCACCCCTCCACTTT. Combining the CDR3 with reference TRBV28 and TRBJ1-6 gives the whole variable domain DVKVTQSSRYLVKRTGEKVFLECVQDMDHENMFWYRQDPGLGLRLIYFSYDVKMKEKGDIPEGYSVSREKKERFSLILESASTNQTSMYLCASARTGTYSPLHFGNGTRLTVT.